These 17 T cell receptor beta chains share one sample of origin, sequenced in a study of identifying expanded T cells in peripheral blood. Produced via immunoSEQ multiplex PCR; TCRdb's table is partial and in-frame only. This table holds 50,000 or so clones, 89% found once. Sequencing used blood. Receptors originate from a person between 18 and 69 years old in good health.

The chain has TRBV19 and TRBJ1-1, with D uncertain. With 4 bases removed from V and 5 bases from J, the gap between germline ends came to 11 bases. Germline CDR1 and CDR2: LNHDA and SQIVND (reference sequence). There are 13 residues in the CDR3. In DNA form, the CDR3 reads TGTGCCAGTAGTAGGACGAGAGGTACTGAAGCTTTCTTT. As protein: CASSRTRGTEAFF.

The rearrangement uses TRBV4-3 and TRBJ1-4; D may be TRBD1 (5 bases). Germline CDR1 is LGHNA and CDR2 is YSLEER. This CDR3 comprises 15 residues. Between the trimmed V and J ends, which lost 0 bases and 0 bases, there was a span of 5 bases. CDR3 sequence (DNA): TGCGCCAGCAGCCAAGAGACAGCAACTAATGAAAAACTGTTTTTT. Encoded protein: CASSQETATNEKLFF.

The V and J genes are TRBV28 and TRBJ2-7; the match to TRBD2 covers 7 bases. The germline V gene has CDR1 MDHEN and CDR2 SYDVKM. The CDR3 is 15 amino acids. After removal of 5 bases from V and 2 bases from J, the junction contained 9 bases not matched to a gene. CDR3 region: CASSPLSGGTYEQYF. The CDR3 DNA reads as TGTGCCAGCAGTCCCCTGTCGGGAGGAACCTACGAGCAGTACTTC.

CDR3 DNA sequence: TGTGCCAGCAGCCCACCCCCGACAGGGGGCACCGGGGAGCTGTTTTTT. It specifies CASSPPPTGGTGELFF. The rearrangement joins TRBV5-4 to TRBJ2-2, with 9 bases that match TRBD1. This CDR3 comprises 16 residues. V was pared by 4 bases and J by 4 bases, with 8 bases of the junction left unmatched. Germline lookup yields CDR1 SGHNT and CDR2 YYREEE (reference sequence). Full variable domain (rest looked up from reference TRBV5-4 and TRBJ2-2): ETGVTQSPTHLIKTRGQQVTLRCSSQSGHNTVSWYQQALGQGPQFIFQYYREEENGRGNFPPRFSGLQFPNYSSELNVNALELDDSALYLCASSPPPTGGTGELFFGEGSRLTVL.

J is TRBJ2-5 and V is TRBV18, with D possibly matching TRBD1 (6 bases). V lost 3 bases and J lost 5, with 13 bases in between. Germline V gene sequence: CDR1 KGHSH, CDR2 LQKENI. CDR3 size: 14 residues. The chain's CDR3 is CASSPVRGSETQYF. CDR3 coding DNA: TGTGCCAGCTCACCTGTCAGGGGTAGTGAGACCCAGTACTTC.

CDR3 sequence reads: CASGQGAPGFQYF. The CDR3 bases are TGCGCCAGCGGACAGGGGGCGCCGGGGTTCCAGTACTTC. The chain joins TRBV10-2 to TRBJ2-7; 11 positions match TRBD1. The germline gives CDR1 WSHSY, CDR2 SAAADI. V lost 8 bases to trimming and J lost 10 bases; unmatched junction nucleotides: 10. There are 13 residues in the CDR3.

The gene calls are TRBV4-2 and TRBJ1-5; D gene ambiguous. Germline CDR1 LGHNA, CDR2 YNFKEQ. V dropped 0 bases and J dropped 6 bases, with 6 bases sitting between them. This CDR3 spans 13 amino acids. As DNA, the CDR3 is TGTGCCAGCAGCCAAGACTTTGGTCAGCCCCAGCATTTT. Translation gives CASSQDFGQPQHF.

The rearrangement links TRBV15 to TRBJ1-1, with D hard to call. CDR1 is LNHNV and CDR2 is YYDKDF in the germline V gene (reference sequence). V lost 9 bases and J lost 0, with 11 bases in between. CDR3 length: 13 amino acids. CDR3 sequence (DNA): TGTGCCACATCACCGACGGTGAACACTGAAGCTTTCTTT. Residues: CATSPTVNTEAFF.

The V call is TRBV7-2, the J call TRBJ2-5; no clear D gene. With 8 bases removed from V and 4 bases from J, the gap between germline ends came to 14 bases. The CDR3 is 13 residues long. The germline CDR1 and CDR2 sequences are SGHTA and FQGNSA. The CDR3 here is CASSFGGPETQYF. CDR3 DNA: TGTGCCAGCTCATTCGGTGGGCCAGAGACCCAGTACTTC.

Comment on this clone: Other DNA sequences in this sample translate to the same CDR3. The chain couples TRBV18 to TRBJ2-3; D is unresolved. This CDR3 contains 13 residues. Germline loops: CDR1 KGHSH, CDR2 LQKENI. V gave up 3 bases and J gave up 2 bases, with 6 bases separating them. In nucleotides, the CDR3 is TGTGCCAGCTCACCTCCTTCCACAGATACGCAGTATTTT. Its translation is CASSPPSTDTQYF. Supplemented by reference TRBV18 and TRBJ2-3, the full variable domain reads NAGVMQNPRHLVRRRGQEARLRCSPMKGHSHVYWYRQLPEEGLKFMVYLQKENIIDESGMPKERFSAEFPKEGPSILRIQQVVRGDSAAYFCASSPPSTDTQYFGPGTRLTVL.

This clone was seen only once. This chain uses TRBV30 with TRBJ1-6; perhaps TRBD1 as D (5 bases). The CDR3 extends over 15 amino acids. V was trimmed by 2 bases and J by 4 bases, leaving 12 bases between them. From germline, CDR1 is GTSNPN and CDR2 SVGIG (reference sequence). The CDR3 DNA is TGTGCCTGGAGTCGGGGGGGAACTTATAATTCACCCCTCCACTTT. This gives the protein CAWSRGGTYNSPLHF. Together with reference TRBV30 and TRBJ1-6, the CDR3 gives the full variable domain: SQTIHQWPATLVQPVGSPLSLECTVEGTSNPNLYWYRQAAGRGLQLLFYSVGIGQISSEVPQNLSASRPQDRQFILSSKKLLLSDSGFYLCAWSRGGTYNSPLHFGNGTRLTVT.

The V gene is TRBV19, the J gene TRBJ1-5; tentatively, D is TRBD1 (5 bases). This CDR3 region has 15 residues. CDR1 and CDR2 from the germline V gene are LNHDA and SQIVND (reference sequence). V lost 3 bases and J lost 6, with 15 bases in between. The chain's CDR3 is CASSIDFGGIQPQHF. CDR3 bases: TGTGCCAGTAGTATCGATTTCGGGGGAATTCAGCCCCAGCATTTT. Supplemented by reference TRBV19 and TRBJ1-5, the full variable domain reads DGGITQSPKYLFRKEGQNVTLSCEQNLNHDAMYWYRQDPGQGLRLIYYSQIVNDFQKGDIAEGYSVSREKKESFPLTVTSAQKNPTAFYLCASSIDFGGIQPQHFGDGTRLSIL.

The rearrangement uses TRBV14 and TRBJ2-1, with a tentative D call TRBD2 (5 bases). Germline loops: CDR1 SGHDN, CDR2 FVKESK. The CDR3 length is 15 residues. With 8 bases removed from V and 4 bases from J, the gap between germline ends came to 18 bases. The CDR3 spells CASSSTDLRYNEQFF. The CDR3 DNA follows: TGTGCCAGCTCTTCCACGGACTTGCGTTACAATGAGCAGTTCTTC.

CDR3 protein: CSARGGGTAFF. In DNA form, the CDR3 reads TGCAGTGCTAGAGGAGGCGGGACCGCATTTTTT. The chain couples TRBV20-1 to TRBJ1-4; maybe TRBD1 (5 bases). V was shortened by 1 base and J by 17 bases, with 14 bases between the two germline ends. The CDR3 extends over 11 amino acids. Germline CDR1 DFQATT, CDR2 SNEGSKA (reference sequence).

The CDR3 sequence: CATLSSRVGETQYF. CDR3 in DNA: TGTGCCACCCTCTCGTCGCGAGTTGGAGAGACCCAGTACTTC. The chain couples TRBV5-6 to TRBJ2-5; D not certain. Trimming took off 9 bases at V and 4 bases at J, with 19 bases between the two ends. This CDR3 region has 14 residues. CDR1 SGHDT and CDR2 YYEEEE come from the germline V gene.

This clone was seen just once. The chain joins TRBV28 to TRBJ1-4; D may be TRBD1 (6 bases). Germline-derived CDR1 and CDR2 are MDHEN and SYDVKM. The CDR3 covers 13 residues. V lost 7 bases and J lost 2, with 8 bases in between. The CDR3 spells CASTDSTNEKLFF. In DNA, the CDR3 is TGTGCCAGCACGGACAGCACTAATGAAAAACTGTTTTTT.

The rearrangement joins TRBV30 to TRBJ2-1; TRBD1 agrees at 9 bases. Germline CDR1 and CDR2: GTSNPN and SVGIG (reference sequence). The CDR3 has 13 amino acids. V shed 3 bases, J shed 5 bases, and the junction held 2 bases outside the gene matches. The CDR3 here is CAWRGTGNNEQFF. The CDR3 DNA sequence: TGTGCCTGGAGAGGGACAGGGAACAATGAGCAGTTCTTC.